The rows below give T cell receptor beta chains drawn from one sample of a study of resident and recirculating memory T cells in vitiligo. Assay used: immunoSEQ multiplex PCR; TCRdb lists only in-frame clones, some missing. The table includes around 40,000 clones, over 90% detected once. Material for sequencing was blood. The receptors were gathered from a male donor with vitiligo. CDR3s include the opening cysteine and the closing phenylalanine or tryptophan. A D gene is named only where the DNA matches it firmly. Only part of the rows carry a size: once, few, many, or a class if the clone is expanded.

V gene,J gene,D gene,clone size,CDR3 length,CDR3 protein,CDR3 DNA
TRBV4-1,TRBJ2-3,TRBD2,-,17,CASSRRLAGGPLDTQYF,TGCGCCAGCAGCCGGCGACTAGCGGGGGGACCCCTGGATACGCAGTATTTT
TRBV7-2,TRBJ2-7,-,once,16,CASSLILAGSNYEQYF,TGTGCCAGCAGCTTAATATTGGCGGGGTCTAACTACGAGCAGTACTTC
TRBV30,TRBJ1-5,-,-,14,CAWSVWASNQPQHF,TGTGCCTGGAGTGTGTGGGCAAGCAATCAGCCCCAGCATTTT
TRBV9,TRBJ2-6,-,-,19,CASSPWGGGRISGANVLTF,TGTGCCAGCAGCCCCTGGGGAGGGGGGCGGATCTCTGGGGCCAACGTCCTGACTTTC
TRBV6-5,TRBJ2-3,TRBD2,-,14,CATRLAGSTDTQYF,TGTGCCACCCGACTAGCGGGGTCCACAGATACGCAGTATTTT
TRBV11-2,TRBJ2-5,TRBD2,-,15,CASSFGEAGVGTQYF,TGTGCCAGCAGCTTTGGAGAAGCGGGGGTAGGGACCCAGTACTTC
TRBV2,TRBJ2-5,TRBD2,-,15,CAVTDLAGNQETQYF,TGTGCCGTTACGGACCTAGCGGGGAATCAAGAGACCCAGTACTTC
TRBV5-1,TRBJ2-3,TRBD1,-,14,CASSFGQATDTQYF,TGCGCCAGCAGCTTTGGACAGGCCACAGATACGCAGTATTTT
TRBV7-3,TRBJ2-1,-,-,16,CASSSRGGSSYNEQFF,TGTGCCAGCAGCTCCAGAGGCGGTAGCTCCTACAATGAGCAGTTCTTC
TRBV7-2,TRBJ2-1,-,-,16,CASSLIPGSSYNEQFF,TGTGCCAGCAGCTTAATTCCGGGGAGCTCCTACAATGAGCAGTTCTTC
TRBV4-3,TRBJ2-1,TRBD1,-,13,CASSQDDRDEQFF,TGCGCCAGCAGCCAAGACGACAGGGACGAGCAGTTCTTC
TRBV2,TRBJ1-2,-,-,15,CASSADRPVIYGYTF,TGTGCCAGCAGCGCGGACAGACCGGTGATCTATGGCTACACCTTC
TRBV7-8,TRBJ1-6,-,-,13,CASSPTQPSPLHF,TGTGCCAGCAGCCCGACACAACCTTCACCCCTCCACTTT
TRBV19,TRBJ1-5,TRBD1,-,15,CASSRRDRGNQPQHF,TGTGCCAGTAGTCGACGGGACAGGGGCAATCAGCCCCAGCATTTT
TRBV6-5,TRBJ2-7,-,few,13,CASSLTSAYEQYF,TGTGCCAGCAGTCTGACTAGTGCCTACGAGCAGTACTTC
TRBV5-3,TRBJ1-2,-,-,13,CATTRRVDYGYTF,TGTGCCACAACCCGACGGGTAGACTATGGCTACACCTTC
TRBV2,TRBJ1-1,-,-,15,CASKGARMVNTEAFF,TGTGCCAGCAAAGGGGCACGGATGGTGAACACTGAAGCTTTCTTT
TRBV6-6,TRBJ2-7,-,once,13,CASSQRTTYEQYF,TGTGCCAGCAGTCAGAGGACAACCTACGAGCAGTACTTC
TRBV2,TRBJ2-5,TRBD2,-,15,CASSASGGPSWTQYF,TGTGCCAGCAGTGCCAGCGGGGGGCCCTCCTGGACCCAGTACTTC
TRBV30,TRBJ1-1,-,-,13,CAWSVNRNTEAFF,TGTGCCTGGAGTGTAAACAGGAACACTGAAGCTTTCTTT
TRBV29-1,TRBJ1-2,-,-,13,CSVESGRLYGYTF,TGCAGCGTTGAGTCAGGCAGGTTGTATGGCTACACCTTC
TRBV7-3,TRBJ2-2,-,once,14,CASNHGSGTGELFF,TGTGCCAGCAACCACGGCTCAGGGACCGGGGAGCTGTTTTTT
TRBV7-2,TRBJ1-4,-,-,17,CASSPSRRQNPNEKLFF,TGTGCCAGCAGCCCATCCCGCCGACAGAACCCTAATGAAAAACTGTTTTTT
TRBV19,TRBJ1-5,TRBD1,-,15,CASKDGQGLNQPQHF,TGTGCCAGTAAGGACGGACAGGGGCTCAATCAGCCCCAGCATTTT
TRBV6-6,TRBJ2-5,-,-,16,CASFPLIQVGQETQYF,TGTGCCAGCTTCCCATTAATACAGGTCGGACAAGAGACCCAGTACTTC
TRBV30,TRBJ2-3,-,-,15,CAWNLQGPPRDTQYF,TGTGCCTGGAATTTACAGGGTCCCCCCCGAGATACGCAGTATTTT
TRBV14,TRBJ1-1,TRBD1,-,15,CASSPSRGPTTEAFF,TGTGCCAGCAGCCCTTCCAGGGGGCCGACCACTGAAGCTTTCTTT
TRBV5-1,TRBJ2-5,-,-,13,CASSLSGFEGQYF,TGCGCCAGCAGCTTGAGTGGGTTTGAGGGCCAGTACTTC
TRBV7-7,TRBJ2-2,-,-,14,CASSLGTNTGELFF,TGTGCCAGCAGCTTAGGAACAAACACCGGGGAGCTGTTTTTT
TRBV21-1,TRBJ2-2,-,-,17,CASRISAGAQGTGELFF,TGTGCCAGCAGGATATCAGCGGGGGCCCAAGGTACCGGGGAGCTGTTTTTT
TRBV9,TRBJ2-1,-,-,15,CATSSSPGDYNEQFF,TGTGCCACCAGCAGTTCTCCAGGGGACTACAATGAGCAGTTCTTC
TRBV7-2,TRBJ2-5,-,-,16,CASSLVSSGGQETQYF,TGTGCCAGCAGCTTAGTGTCCTCAGGGGGGCAAGAGACCCAGTACTTC
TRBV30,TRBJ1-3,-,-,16,CAWSVSRQNSGNTIYF,TGTGCCTGGAGTGTTAGCCGACAGAACTCTGGAAACACCATATATTTT
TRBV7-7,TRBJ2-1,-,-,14,CASSSGVADNEQFF,TGTGCTAGCAGTTCCGGGGTAGCGGACAATGAGCAGTTCTTC
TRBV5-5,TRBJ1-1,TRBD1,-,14,CASSLRSGQGKAFF,TGTGCCAGCAGCTTGCGGTCCGGACAGGGGAAGGCTTTCTTT
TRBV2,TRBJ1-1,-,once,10,CASSASEAFF,TGTGCCAGCAGTGCTTCTGAAGCTTTCTTT
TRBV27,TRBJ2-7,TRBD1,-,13,CASSFGTGREQYF,TGTGCCAGCAGTTTTGGGACAGGCAGGGAGCAGTACTTC
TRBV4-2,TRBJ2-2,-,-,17,CASSPSPGGRNTGELFF,TGTGCCAGCAGCCCAAGTCCAGGGGGGCGGAACACCGGGGAGCTGTTTTTT
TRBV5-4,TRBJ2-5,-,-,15,CASSLWAGVGETQYF,TGTGCCAGCAGCTTGTGGGCAGGGGTGGGAGAGACCCAGTACTTC
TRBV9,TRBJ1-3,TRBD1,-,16,CASSPHRGYSGNTIYF,TGTGCCAGCAGCCCACACAGGGGTTACTCTGGAAACACCATATATTTT
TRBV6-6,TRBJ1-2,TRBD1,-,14,CAANRGGVNYGYTF,TGTGCCGCCAACAGAGGGGGCGTAAACTATGGCTACACCTTC
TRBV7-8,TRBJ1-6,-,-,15,CASSLAEGNNSPLHF,TGTGCCAGCAGCTTAGCGGAGGGGAATAATTCACCCCTCCACTTT
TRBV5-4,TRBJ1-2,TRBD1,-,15,CASSTGQGWGGGYTF,TGTGCCAGCAGCACGGGACAGGGGTGGGGTGGTGGCTACACCTTC
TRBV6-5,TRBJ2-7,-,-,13,CASSYLQGHEQYF,TGTGCCAGCAGTTACCTACAGGGCCACGAGCAGTACTTC
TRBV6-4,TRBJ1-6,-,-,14,CASSGRDLNSPLHF,TGTGCCAGCAGTGGGAGGGACCTAAATTCACCCCTCCACTTT
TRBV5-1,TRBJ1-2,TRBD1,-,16,CASSSAPGQGVYGYTF,TGCGCCAGCAGCTCCGCCCCGGGACAGGGGGTTTATGGCTACACCTTC
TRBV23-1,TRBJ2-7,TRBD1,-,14,CASSRGQGESVQYF,TGCGCCAGCAGTCGTGGACAGGGGGAATCTGTGCAGTACTTC
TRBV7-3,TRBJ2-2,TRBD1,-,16,CASHLSGQGNTGELFF,TGTGCCAGCCACTTGTCGGGACAGGGGAACACCGGGGAGCTGTTTTTT
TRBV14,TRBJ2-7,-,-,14,CASSRTIGSYEQYF,TGTGCCAGCAGCCGTACAATAGGGAGCTACGAGCAGTACTTC
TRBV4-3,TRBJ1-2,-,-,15,CASSQDLGGGYGYTF,TGCGCCAGCAGCCAAGATCTGGGGGGAGGTTATGGCTACACCTTC
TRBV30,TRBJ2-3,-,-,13,CAWSVSMQNTQYF,TGTGCCTGGAGTGTATCAATGCAGAATACGCAGTATTTT